Shown below are 2 T cell receptor beta chains from a single sample sequenced in a study of cytomegalovirus exposure and HLA in healthy donors. This table comes from immunoSEQ multiplex PCR, and its TCRdb copy is limited to in-frame clones, with some not included. The sample lists over 100,000 clones, about 95% occurring once. Sequencing input: PBMCs. The receptors were sampled from a woman aged 18 to 35 in good health and CMV-seronegative.

This clone was seen once. The chain recombines TRBV27 with TRBJ1-2; TRBD1 is a possible D gene (5 bases). V lost 7 bases to trimming and J lost 3 bases, with 12 bases between them. The CDR3 consists of 13 residues. The V gene's germline CDR1 is MNHEY and CDR2 SMNVEV (reference sequence). CDR3 in amino acids: CASKNTGYYGYTF. CDR3 DNA sequence: TGTGCCAGCAAAAATACAGGATACTATGGCTACACCTTC.

The rearrangement uses TRBV7-2 and TRBJ1-4, with D perhaps TRBD1 (5 bases). Between the trimmed V and J ends, which lost 6 bases and 3 bases, there was a span of 17 bases. The CDR3 has 16 amino acids. Germline CDR1 SGHTA, CDR2 FQGNSA. CDR3 region: CASRINLGASNEKLFF. The CDR3 DNA reads as TGTGCCAGCAGGATAAATTTAGGGGCATCTAATGAAAAACTGTTTTTT.